This T cell receptor beta chain was identified during a study of T cell repertoires in cytomegalovirus infection. MiXCR, run by TCRdb on the reads, gives a single entry per CDR3 protein. The table shows approximately 250,000 distinct CDR3 sequences, with roughly 9.1% occurring only once. This clonotype has a handful of counts. This CDR3 region has 16 residues. CDR1 and CDR2 from the germline V gene are MNHEY and SVGEGT. Trimming removed 0 bases at V and 4 bases at J, with 15 bases between. This sequence joins TRBV6-2 or TRBV6-3 and TRBJ1-1, with D possibly being TRBD1 (5 bases). The sample taken for sequencing was PBMCs. The TCR originated in a human donor in good health (CMV status not recorded). Some clones in this sample may be carry-over from other donors' samples. The CDR3 is CASSYSTAAQGTEAFF. The CDR3 DNA reads TGTGCCAGCAGTTACTCGACGGCTGCCCAGGGCACTGAAGCTTTCTTT.